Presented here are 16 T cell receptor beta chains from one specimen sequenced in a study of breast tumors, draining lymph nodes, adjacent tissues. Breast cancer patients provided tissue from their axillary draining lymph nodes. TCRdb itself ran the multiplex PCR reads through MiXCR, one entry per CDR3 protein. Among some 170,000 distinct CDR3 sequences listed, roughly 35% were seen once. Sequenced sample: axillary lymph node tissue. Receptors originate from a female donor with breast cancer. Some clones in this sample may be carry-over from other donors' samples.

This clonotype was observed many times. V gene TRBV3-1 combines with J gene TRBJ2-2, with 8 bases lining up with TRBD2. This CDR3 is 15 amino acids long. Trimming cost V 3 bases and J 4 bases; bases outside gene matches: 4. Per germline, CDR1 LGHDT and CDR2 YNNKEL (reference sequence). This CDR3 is CASSHRLAITGELFF. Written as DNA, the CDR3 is TGTGCCAGCAGCCACCGACTAGCGATCACCGGGGAGCTGTTTTTT. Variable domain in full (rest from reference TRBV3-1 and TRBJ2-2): DTAVSQTPKYLVTQMGNDKSIKCEQNLGHDTMYWYKQDSKKFLKIMFSYNNKELIINETVPNRFSPKSPDKAHLNLHINSLELGDSAVYFCASSHRLAITGELFFGEGSRLTVL.

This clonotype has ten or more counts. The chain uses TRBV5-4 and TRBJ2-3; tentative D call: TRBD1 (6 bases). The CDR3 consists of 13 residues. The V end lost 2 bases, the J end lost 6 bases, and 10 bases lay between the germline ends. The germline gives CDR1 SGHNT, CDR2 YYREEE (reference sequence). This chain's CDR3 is CASSLSQGDTQYF. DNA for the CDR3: TGTGCCAGCAGCTTAAGTCAGGGGGATACGCAGTATTTT.

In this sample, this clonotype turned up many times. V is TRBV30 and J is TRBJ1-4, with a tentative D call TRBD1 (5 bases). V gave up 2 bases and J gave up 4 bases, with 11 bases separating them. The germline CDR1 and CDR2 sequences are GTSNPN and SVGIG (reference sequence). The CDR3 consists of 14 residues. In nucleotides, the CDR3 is TGTGCCTGGAGTTACGGGGGACTTAATGAAAAACTGTTTTTT. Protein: CAWSYGGLNEKLFF.

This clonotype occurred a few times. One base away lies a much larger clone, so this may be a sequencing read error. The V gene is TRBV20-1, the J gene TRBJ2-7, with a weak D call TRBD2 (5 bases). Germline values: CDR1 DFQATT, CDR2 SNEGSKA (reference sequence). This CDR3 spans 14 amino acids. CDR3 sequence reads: CSAPMEDESSEQYF. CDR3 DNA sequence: TGCAGTGCTCCAATGGAGGACGAGTCCTCCGAGCAGTACTTC.

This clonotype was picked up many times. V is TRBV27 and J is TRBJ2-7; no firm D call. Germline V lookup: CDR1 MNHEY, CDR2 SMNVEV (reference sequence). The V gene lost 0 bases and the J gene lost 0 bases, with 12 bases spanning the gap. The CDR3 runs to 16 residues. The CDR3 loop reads CASSLSLSASSYEQYF. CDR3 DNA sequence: TGTGCCAGCAGTTTATCGTTGAGTGCGAGCTCCTACGAGCAGTACTTC.

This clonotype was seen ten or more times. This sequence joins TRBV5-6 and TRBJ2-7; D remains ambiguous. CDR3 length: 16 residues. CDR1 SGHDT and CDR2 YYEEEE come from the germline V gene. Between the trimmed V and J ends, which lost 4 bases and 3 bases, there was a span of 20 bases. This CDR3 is CASSVWTIASYYEQYF. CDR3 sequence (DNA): TGTGCCAGCAGCGTTTGGACCATTGCCTCGTACTACGAGCAGTACTTC.

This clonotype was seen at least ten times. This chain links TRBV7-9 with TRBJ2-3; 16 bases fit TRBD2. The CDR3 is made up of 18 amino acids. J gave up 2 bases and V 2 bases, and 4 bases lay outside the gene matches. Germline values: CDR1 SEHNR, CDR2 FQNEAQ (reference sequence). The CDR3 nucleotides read TGTGCCAGCAGCTTAAGGGGACTAGCGGGAGGGATCACAGATACGCAGTATTTT. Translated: CASSLRGLAGGITDTQYF.

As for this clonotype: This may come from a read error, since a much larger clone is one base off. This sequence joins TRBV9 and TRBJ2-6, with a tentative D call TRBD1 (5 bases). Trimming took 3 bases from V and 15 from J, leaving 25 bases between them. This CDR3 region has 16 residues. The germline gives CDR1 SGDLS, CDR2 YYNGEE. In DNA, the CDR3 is TGTGCCAGCAGCGCGTCGATCACCTCTGGGGCCAGCGCCCTGACTTTC. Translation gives CASSASITSGASALTF.

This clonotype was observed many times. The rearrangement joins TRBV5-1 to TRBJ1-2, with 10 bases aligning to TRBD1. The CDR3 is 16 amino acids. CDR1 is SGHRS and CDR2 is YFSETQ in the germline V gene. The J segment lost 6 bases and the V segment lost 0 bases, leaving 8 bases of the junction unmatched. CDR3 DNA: TGCGCCAGCAGCTTGGCCGCGACAGGGGGCTCCAATGGCTACACCTTC. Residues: CASSLAATGGSNGYTF.

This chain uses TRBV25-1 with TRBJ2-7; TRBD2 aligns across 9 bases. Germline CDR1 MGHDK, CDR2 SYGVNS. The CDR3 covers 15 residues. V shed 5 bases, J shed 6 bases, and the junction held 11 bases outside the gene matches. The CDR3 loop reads CASSQPRTSVVEQYF. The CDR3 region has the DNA TGTGCCAGCAGTCAACCCAGGACTAGCGTGGTCGAGCAGTACTTC.

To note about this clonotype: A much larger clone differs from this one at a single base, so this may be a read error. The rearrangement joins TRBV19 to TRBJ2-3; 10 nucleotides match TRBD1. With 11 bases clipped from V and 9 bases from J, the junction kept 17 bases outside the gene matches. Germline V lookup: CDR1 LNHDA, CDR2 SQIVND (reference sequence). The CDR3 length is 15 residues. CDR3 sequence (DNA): TGTGCCTGGAGTAGCCCCCGGACAGGGGGGGACACGCAGTATTTT. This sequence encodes CAWSSPRTGGDTQYF.

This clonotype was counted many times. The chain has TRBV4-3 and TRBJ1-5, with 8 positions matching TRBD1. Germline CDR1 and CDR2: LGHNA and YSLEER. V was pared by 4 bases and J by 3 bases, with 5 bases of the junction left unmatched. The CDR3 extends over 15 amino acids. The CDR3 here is CASSPGTGYNQPQHF. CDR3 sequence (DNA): TGCGCCAGCAGCCCGGGGACAGGCTACAATCAGCCCCAGCATTTT.

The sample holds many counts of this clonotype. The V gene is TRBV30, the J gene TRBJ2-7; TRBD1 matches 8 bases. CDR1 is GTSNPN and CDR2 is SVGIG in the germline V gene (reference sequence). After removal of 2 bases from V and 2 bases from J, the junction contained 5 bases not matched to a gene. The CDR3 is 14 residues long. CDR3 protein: CAWSTGTGAYEQYF. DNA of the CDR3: TGTGCCTGGAGTACCGGGACAGGTGCCTACGAGCAGTACTTC.

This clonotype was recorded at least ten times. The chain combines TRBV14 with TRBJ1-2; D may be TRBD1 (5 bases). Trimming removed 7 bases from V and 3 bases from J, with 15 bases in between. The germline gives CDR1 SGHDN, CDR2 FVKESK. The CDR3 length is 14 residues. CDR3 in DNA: TGTGCCAGCACCCCCACGGGGGAGTACTATGGCTACACCTTC. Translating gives CASTPTGEYYGYTF.

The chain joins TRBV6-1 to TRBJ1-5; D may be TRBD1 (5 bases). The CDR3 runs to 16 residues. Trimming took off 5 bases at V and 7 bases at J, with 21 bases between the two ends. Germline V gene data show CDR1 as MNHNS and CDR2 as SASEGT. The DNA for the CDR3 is TGTGCCAGCAGTCAAGATCTGTGGGGGGGGGGGCAGCCCCAGCATTTT. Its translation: CASSQDLWGGGQPQHF.

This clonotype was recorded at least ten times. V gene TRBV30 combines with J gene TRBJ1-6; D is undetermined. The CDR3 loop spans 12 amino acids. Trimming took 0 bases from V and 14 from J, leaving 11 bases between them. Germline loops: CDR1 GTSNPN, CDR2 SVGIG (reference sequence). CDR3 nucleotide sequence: TGTGCCTGGAGTGTACAACCGCCGGCCCTCCACTTT. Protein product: CAWSVQPPALHF.